This entry lists 17 T cell receptor beta chains sequenced from one sample in a study of neurological immune-mediated disorders. TCRdb redid the calling of the 5' RACE reads with MiXCR, one entry per CDR3 protein. The profile covers roughly 50,000 distinct CDR3 sequences, with roughly 15% appearing a single time and roughly 4% taken by the ten largest. The sample was PBMCs. These receptors were collected from a man aged 55 to 70 in good health.

In its sample, this clonotype was seen many times. J is TRBJ2-1 and V is TRBV5-1; 10 bases are a match to TRBD2. Germline CDR1 is SGHRS and CDR2 is YFSETQ. The ends lost 6 bases at V and 7 bases at J; junction bases unmatched: 10. This CDR3 comprises 15 residues. Written as DNA, the CDR3 is TGCGCCAGCACCGCTAGCGGGAGTACGGGGAATGAGCAGTTCTTC. This translates into CASTASGSTGNEQFF.

This clonotype was counted at least ten times. The rearrangement links TRBV15 to TRBJ2-7, with D tentatively TRBD1 (6 bases). Trimming pared 0 bases from V and 3 bases from J, leaving 9 bases between. This CDR3 contains 14 residues. Looked up from germline, CDR1 is LNHNV and CDR2 is YYDKDF (reference sequence). The CDR3 coding sequence is TGTGCCACCAGCAGAGATAGGGGGAACTACGAGCAGTACTTC. Translated, it gives CATSRDRGNYEQYF.

This clonotype occurred many times. The chain combines TRBV5-1 with TRBJ2-7; D possibly corresponds to TRBD2 (6 bases). The CDR3 is 13 amino acids. The V gene lost 7 bases and the J gene lost 3 bases, with 14 bases spanning the gap. Germline CDR1 and CDR2: SGHRS and YFSETQ. The CDR3 sequence is CASGSVSGYEQYF. The DNA of the CDR3 is TGCGCCAGCGGCAGCGTTAGCGGCTACGAGCAGTACTTC.

This clonotype was counted many times. The chain employs TRBV2 and TRBJ2-5; D is possibly TRBD2 (5 bases). Looked up from germline, CDR1 is SNHLY and CDR2 is FYNNEI. V was shortened by 5 bases and J by 12 bases, with 7 bases between the two germline ends. The CDR3 is 9 residues long. CDR3 sequence reads: CASSPGKYF. CDR3 nucleotides: TGTGCCAGCAGTCCCGGGAAGTACTTC.

This clonotype has ten or more counts. The rearrangement joins TRBV6-1 to TRBJ2-6, with D unclear. CDR1 and CDR2 (germline): MNHNS, SASEGT. Trimming removed 0 bases at V and 0 bases at J, with 6 bases between. The CDR3 is 16 amino acids. In DNA form, the CDR3 reads TGTGCCAGCAGTGAAGCGCTAACCTCTGGGGCCAACGTCCTGACTTTC. It yields the protein CASSEALTSGANVLTF.

This clonotype has a count of ten or more. The chain uses TRBV20-1 and TRBJ2-5, with a weak D call TRBD2 (6 bases). The germline V gene encodes CDR1 DFQATT and CDR2 SNEGSKA (reference sequence). This CDR3 is 12 amino acids long. In nucleotides, the CDR3 is TGCAGCCCTGGGGGGATGGAAGAGACCCAGTACTTC. It codes for CSPGGMEETQYF.

In its sample, this clonotype was seen many times. The V and J genes are TRBV4-2 and TRBJ1-6; D is undetermined. Trimming took 1 base from V and 10 from J, leaving 8 bases between them. Per the germline V gene, CDR1 is LGHNA and CDR2 is YNFKEQ. The CDR3 consists of 13 residues. In DNA form, the CDR3 reads TGTGCCAGCAGCCAAGGGTTTCAGTCACCCCTCCACTTT. Translated: CASSQGFQSPLHF.

At least ten counts were recorded for this clonotype. The chain links TRBV18 to TRBJ1-4; maybe TRBD1 (5 bases). Per germline, CDR1 KGHSH and CDR2 LQKENI. The CDR3 runs to 17 residues. V lost 6 bases and J 4 bases, leaving 21 bases between the germline ends. The CDR3 region is CASSQPGTPGSNEKLFF. The CDR3 nucleotides read TGTGCCAGCTCCCAACCCGGGACGCCCGGAAGTAATGAAAAACTGTTTTTT.

This clonotype has a count of ten or more. The chain is built from TRBV7-8 and TRBJ2-7; the match to TRBD2 covers 13 bases. This CDR3 comprises 15 residues. Trimming took 5 bases from V and 6 from J; bases not matched to a gene: 7. The germline V gene encodes CDR1 SGHVS and CDR2 FQNEAQ. CDR3 residues: CASSQTSGRASEQYF. CDR3 in DNA: TGTGCCAGCAGCCAAACTAGCGGGAGGGCCAGCGAGCAGTACTTC.

This clonotype has a count of ten or more. V usage is TRBV27 and J usage is TRBJ2-1; D is unresolved. V lost 3 bases and J lost 0, with 3 bases in between. This CDR3 region has 13 residues. The germline CDR1 and CDR2 sequences are MNHEY and SMNVEV (reference sequence). This CDR3 is CASSLHSYNEQFF. The CDR3 DNA follows: TGTGCCAGCAGTTTGCACTCCTACAATGAGCAGTTCTTC.

Many counts were recorded for this clonotype. The rearrangement joins TRBV7-2 to TRBJ2-7; the D gene is possibly TRBD1 (5 bases). V lost 4 bases to trimming and J lost 2 bases, with 21 bases between them. The CDR3 runs to 17 residues. Germline-derived CDR1 and CDR2 are SGHTA and FQGNSA. The CDR3: CASSSIHSGFPPYEQYF. CDR3 nucleotides: TGTGCCAGCAGCTCCATTCATTCAGGGTTCCCGCCCTACGAGCAGTACTTC.

The sample holds many counts of this clonotype. V and J are TRBV10-3 and TRBJ2-1, with 10 bases aligning to TRBD2. CDR1 is ENHRY, CDR2 SYGVKD, per germline. The CDR3 totals 16 residues. V dropped 0 bases and J dropped 10; count of bases not matched to a gene: 9. The CDR3 nucleotides read TGTGCCATCAGTGAGTCCCAAGCGGGAGGGCAATGGGAGCAGTTCTTC. Translation gives CAISESQAGGQWEQFF.

Many counts were recorded for this clonotype. This chain links TRBV7-9 with TRBJ2-2; D is unresolved. Germline V gives CDR1 SEHNR, CDR2 FQNEAQ (reference sequence). Trimming left V 4 bases short and J 5 bases short, with 11 bases between. The CDR3 totals 14 residues. DNA for the CDR3: TGTGCCAGCAGCTCCGTGGCTGCGACCGGGGAGCTGTTTTTT. It specifies CASSSVAATGELFF.

Ten or more counts support this clonotype. The chain is built from TRBV15 and TRBJ2-1; 9 bases align to TRBD2. Looked up from germline, CDR1 is LNHNV and CDR2 is YYDKDF (reference sequence). The CDR3 totals 16 residues. The ends lost 0 bases at V and 5 bases at J; junction bases unmatched: 5. CDR3 protein: CATSRDLAGSNNEQFF. The CDR3 bases are TGTGCCACCAGCAGAGATCTAGCGGGATCGAACAATGAGCAGTTCTTC.

This rearrangement joins TRBV5-1 to TRBJ2-2, with D unresolved. The CDR3 is made up of 16 amino acids. The V gene's germline CDR1 is SGHRS and CDR2 YFSETQ. Trimming took 4 bases from V and 0 from J, leaving 13 bases between them. The CDR3 nucleotides read TGCGCCAGCAGCCCGGCTTTAGGCGCGAACACCGGGGAGCTGTTTTTT. This translates into CASSPALGANTGELFF. Supplemented by reference TRBV5-1 and TRBJ2-2, the full variable domain reads KAGVTQTPRYLIKTRGQQVTLSCSPISGHRSVSWYQQTPGQGLQFLFEYFSETQRNKGNFPGRFSGRQFSNSRSEMNVSTLELGDSALYLCASSPALGANTGELFFGEGSRLTVL.

The gene calls are TRBV7-2 and TRBJ2-3; no clear D. V was clipped by 5 bases and J by 2 bases, with 5 bases between them. Looked up from germline, CDR1 is SGHTA and CDR2 is FQGNSA. The CDR3 totals 12 residues. The CDR3 DNA follows: TGTGCCAGCAGCCTTCACACAGATACGCAGTATTTT. Its protein is CASSLHTDTQYF.

V and J are TRBV12-5 and TRBJ2-1, with D possibly being TRBD1 (7 bases). The length of the CDR3 is 15 residues. V gave up 6 bases and J gave up 4 bases, with 16 bases separating them. Germline lookup yields CDR1 LGHNT and CDR2 FRNRAP. The CDR3 protein is CASGFATGTYNEQFF. CDR3 nucleotides: TGTGCTAGTGGCTTTGCGACAGGGACTTACAATGAGCAGTTCTTC.